The present T cell receptor beta chain was sequenced within a study of Ad26.COV2.S vaccination and SARS-CoV-2 variants. Whole-study results and caveats: The TCR-based breadth and depth measures might underestimate overall T cell responses. Post-vaccination breadth of spike-specific CD8+ and CD4+ T cell responses was reportedly substantial. It was found that vaccine and placebo recipients had similar non-spike TCR breadth.

The CDR3 spans 12 residues. Germline V lookup: CDR1 MNHGY, CDR2 SVAAGI. Between the trimmed V and J ends, which lost 8 bases and 1 base, there was a span of 8 bases. Remarks on this clone: What it recognizes is unknown.

TCRdb keeps only in-frame clones here, not all; method: immunoSEQ multiplex PCR. The sample shows fewer than 400,000 clones, over 75% of them seen only once. Treatment meaning: around 19 received Ad26.COV2.S at low or high dose, single or two shots; 5 received placebo; per-sample allocation not given. Sample collection was performed on day 63 after the first vaccine or placebo injection. Vaccination used an Ad26 vector expressing Wuhan-strain SARS-CoV-2 spike. This chain uses TRBV6-9 with TRBJ1-2; D gene uncertain. Material: peripheral blood, obtained in a trial of Ad26.COV2.S vaccine versus placebo. This sequence originates from a person between 18 and 65 years old who received the Ad26.COV2.S COVID-19 vaccine or a placebo. The CDR3 DNA reads TGTGCCAGCTTAGTAGTTAACTATGGCTACACCTTC. Protein: CASLVVNYGYTF.